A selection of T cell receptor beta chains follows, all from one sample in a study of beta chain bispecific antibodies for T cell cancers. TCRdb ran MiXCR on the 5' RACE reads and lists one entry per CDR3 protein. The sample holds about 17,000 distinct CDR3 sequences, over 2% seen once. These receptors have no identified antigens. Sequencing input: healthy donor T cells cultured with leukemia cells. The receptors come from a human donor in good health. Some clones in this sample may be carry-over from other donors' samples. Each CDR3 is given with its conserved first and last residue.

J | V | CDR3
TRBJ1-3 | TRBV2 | CASSEWVGNTIYF
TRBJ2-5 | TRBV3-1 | CASSQGTSGEQETQYF
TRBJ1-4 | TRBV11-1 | CASRLGLRASTNEKLFF
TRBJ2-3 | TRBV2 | CASRLTPSTDTQYF
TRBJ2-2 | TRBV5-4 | CASSPNGGSNTGELFF
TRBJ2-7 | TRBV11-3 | CASSWAGSYEQYF
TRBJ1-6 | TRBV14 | CASSPWGTGLSPLHF
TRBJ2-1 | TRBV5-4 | CASSSAGTGGSYEQFF
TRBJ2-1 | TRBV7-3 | CASSSMGPYNEQFF
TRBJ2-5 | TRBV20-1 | CSAKLAGIKETQYF
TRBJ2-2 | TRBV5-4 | CASSPPGLAGVNGELFF
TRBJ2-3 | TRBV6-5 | CASSSPLAGGVDTQYF
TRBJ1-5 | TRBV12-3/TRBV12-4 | CASRDRAGQPQHF
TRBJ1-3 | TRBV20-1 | CSARDQGRFGNTIYF
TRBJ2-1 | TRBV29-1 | CSTVGSSYNEQFF
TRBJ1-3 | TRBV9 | CASSAYIQEFSGNTIYF
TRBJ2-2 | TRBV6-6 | CASTSVDSLAGELFF
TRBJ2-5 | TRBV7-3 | CASSLGVGVMQTQYF
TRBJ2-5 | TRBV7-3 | CASSLNGQTQETQYF
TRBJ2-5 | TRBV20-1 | CSATFQETQYF
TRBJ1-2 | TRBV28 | CASSGGAGGIRGYTF